These T cell receptor beta chains were read from a single sample in a study of blood T cell repertoires in COVID-19. Some clones are missing from TCRdb's copy, which holds only in-frame ones; the method was immunoSEQ multiplex PCR. The sample includes 250,000 or so clones, roughly four fifths of them seen just once. Sample: PBMCs or T cells enriched from blood (not recorded which). Source of these receptors: a man aged 50 to 59 who had recovered from COVID-19. The CDR3 runs from the conserved cysteine through the conserved F or W. Fields, in order: V gene, D gene, clone size, J gene, CDR3 protein, CDR3 DNA. A D gene is named only where the DNA matches it firmly. Some rows have no size entry. The others give once, few or many, or a class for an expanded clone.

V: TRBV12-5
D: NA
size: NA
J: TRBJ1-5
CDR3: CASGHGANQPQHF
DNA: TGTGCTAGTGGCCATGGGGCCAATCAGCCCCAGCATTTT

V: TRBV5-1
D: TRBD2
size: once
J: TRBJ2-1
CDR3: CASSLLLNSGLAYNEQFF
DNA: TGCGCCAGCAGCTTGCTCCTCAATAGCGGGCTCGCCTACAATGAGCAGTTCTTC

V: TRBV5-6
D: TRBD2
size: NA
J: TRBJ2-3
CDR3: CASSLVLGGWTDTQYF
DNA: TGTGCCAGCAGCTTGGTCCTCGGGGGGTGGACAGATACGCAGTATTTT

V: TRBV27
D: NA
size: NA
J: TRBJ1-5
CDR3: CASSYRVRQPQHF
DNA: TGTGCCAGCAGTTACAGGGTCAGGCAGCCCCAGCATTTT

V: TRBV11-3
D: NA
size: NA
J: TRBJ2-7
CDR3: CASSLADRRGSYEQYF
DNA: TGTGCCAGCAGCTTAGCCGACCGACGGGGCTCCTACGAGCAGTACTTC

V: TRBV18
D: NA
size: NA
J: TRBJ1-1
CDR3: CASSQGTMNTEAFF
DNA: TGTGCCAGCTCTCAGGGGACGATGAACACTGAAGCTTTCTTT

V: TRBV9
D: TRBD1
size: NA
J: TRBJ1-1
CDR3: CASSREGARTEAFF
DNA: TGTGCCAGCAGCCGGGAGGGGGCGCGCACTGAAGCTTTCTTT

V: TRBV5-1
D: NA
size: NA
J: TRBJ2-1
CDR3: CASSSVSSYNEQFF
DNA: TGCGCCAGCAGCTCAGTAAGCTCCTACAATGAGCAGTTCTTC

V: TRBV7-4
D: NA
size: NA
J: TRBJ2-3
CDR3: CASSLVSPSGTDTQYF
DNA: TGTGCCAGCAGCTTAGTGTCCCCGAGCGGCACAGATACGCAGTATTTT

V: TRBV2
D: NA
size: NA
J: TRBJ1-5
CDR3: CASRGLGGKQPQHF
DNA: TGTGCCAGCAGGGGACTGGGAGGGAAGCAGCCCCAGCATTTT

V: TRBV14
D: NA
size: NA
J: TRBJ1-2
CDR3: CASSQQVFPLIWGYTF
DNA: TGTGCCAGCAGCCAGCAGGTCTTTCCCCTTATTTGGGGCTACACCTTC

V: TRBV7-9
D: NA
size: NA
J: TRBJ2-6
CDR3: CANGGRDSSGANVLTF
DNA: TGTGCCAACGGGGGAAGGGATAGCTCTGGGGCCAACGTCCTGACTTTC

V: TRBV7-2
D: NA
size: NA
J: TRBJ1-5
CDR3: CASSYYGQDNQPQHF
DNA: TGTGCCAGCAGCTACTACGGACAAGACAATCAGCCCCAGCATTTT

V: TRBV4-1
D: NA
size: NA
J: TRBJ1-2
CDR3: CASSQDWQGGGGYTF
DNA: TGCGCCAGCAGCCAAGATTGGCAGGGAGGAGGAGGCTACACCTTC

V: TRBV7-3
D: NA
size: few
J: TRBJ1-2
CDR3: CASSLDHQGGYTF
DNA: TGTGCCAGCAGCTTAGACCATCAGGGGGGCTACACCTTC

V: TRBV2
D: TRBD1
size: NA
J: TRBJ1-2
CDR3: CASSEATGGGYTF
DNA: TGTGCCAGCAGTGAAGCCACAGGGGGGGGCTACACCTTC

V: TRBV5-1
D: NA
size: NA
J: TRBJ1-1
CDR3: CASSIHRDRPNTEAFF
DNA: TGCGCCAGCAGCATACACCGTGACAGGCCAAACACTGAAGCTTTCTTT

V: TRBV5-4
D: TRBD2
size: NA
J: TRBJ2-1
CDR3: CASSLAGGRESNNEQFF
DNA: TGTGCCAGCAGCTTGGCCGGTGGGCGGGAGTCAAACAATGAGCAGTTCTTC

V: TRBV29-1
D: NA
size: once
J: TRBJ1-2
CDR3: CSVTGLDGYTF
DNA: TGCAGCGTTACAGGGTTAGATGGCTACACCTTC

V: TRBV11-3
D: TRBD2
size: NA
J: TRBJ2-3
CDR3: CASSQGGGGAKDTQYF
DNA: TGTGCCAGCAGCCAAGGTGGCGGGGGGGCCAAAGATACGCAGTATTTT

V: TRBV11-3
D: NA
size: NA
J: TRBJ2-1
CDR3: CASSSEGSAYNEQFF
DNA: TGTGCCAGCAGTTCGGAGGGGAGCGCCTACAATGAGCAGTTCTTC

V: TRBV21-1
D: NA
size: NA
J: TRBJ2-1
CDR3: CASSSKPQAGAYNEQFF
DNA: TGTGCCAGCAGCAGCAAGCCCCAGGCGGGGGCTTACAATGAGCAGTTCTTC

V: TRBV30
D: TRBD2
size: NA
J: TRBJ2-2
CDR3: CAWSVIWSGGSNTGELFF
DNA: TGTGCCTGGAGTGTAATTTGGAGCGGGGGCTCGAACACCGGGGAGCTGTTTTTT

V: TRBV7-2
D: NA
size: NA
J: TRBJ2-3
CDR3: CASSSFTDTQYF
DNA: TGTGCCAGCAGCTCCTTCACAGATACGCAGTATTTT

V: TRBV5-4
D: NA
size: NA
J: TRBJ2-7
CDR3: CASSLERAHSYEQYF
DNA: TGTGCCAGCAGCTTGGAGCGGGCCCACTCCTACGAGCAGTACTTC

V: TRBV28
D: TRBD2
size: NA
J: TRBJ2-2
CDR3: CASTGTSGLNTGELFF
DNA: TGTGCCAGCACCGGGACTAGCGGATTGAACACCGGGGAGCTGTTTTTT

V: TRBV10-1
D: TRBD1
size: NA
J: TRBJ1-5
CDR3: CASPTDREGRGQPQHF
DNA: TGCGCCAGCCCAACGGACAGGGAGGGAAGGGGCCAGCCCCAGCATTTT

V: TRBV10-3
D: TRBD2
size: NA
J: TRBJ2-1
CDR3: CAIRTSGGNNEQFF
DNA: TGTGCCATCAGGACTAGCGGGGGTAACAATGAGCAGTTCTTC

V: TRBV18
D: NA
size: NA
J: TRBJ2-2
CDR3: CASSPTAGELFF
DNA: TGTGCCAGCTCACCAACGGCCGGGGAGCTGTTTTTT

V: TRBV6-4
D: TRBD1
size: NA
J: TRBJ1-2
CDR3: CASSDSSGGRGYTF
DNA: TGTGCCAGCAGTGACTCGTCAGGGGGTCGTGGCTACACCTTC

V: TRBV6-5
D: NA
size: NA
J: TRBJ1-3
CDR3: CASSPRGYGNTIYF
DNA: TGTGCCAGCAGTCCCCGGGGTTACGGAAACACCATATATTTT

V: TRBV2
D: NA
size: NA
J: TRBJ1-5
CDR3: CASRLLGGLGQPQHF
DNA: TGTGCCAGCAGACTTTTGGGAGGGTTGGGGCAGCCCCAGCATTTT

V: TRBV11-2
D: NA
size: NA
J: TRBJ2-7
CDR3: CASSLNILTYEQYF
DNA: TGTGCCAGCAGCTTAAACATCCTCACCTACGAGCAGTACTTC

V: TRBV6-5
D: TRBD2
size: NA
J: TRBJ2-5
CDR3: CASSWLAGGPETQYF
DNA: TGTGCCAGCAGTTGGCTAGCGGGGGGGCCAGAGACCCAGTACTTC

V: TRBV7-9
D: TRBD1
size: NA
J: TRBJ2-1
CDR3: CASSPQTGGRINEQFF
DNA: TGTGCCAGCAGCCCACAGACAGGGGGTAGGATTAATGAGCAGTTCTTC

V: TRBV30
D: NA
size: NA
J: TRBJ1-2
CDR3: CAWGSYTF
DNA: TGTGCCTGGGGCAGCTACACCTTC

V: TRBV11-3
D: TRBD2
size: NA
J: TRBJ2-5
CDR3: CASSLLAGAVETQYF
DNA: TGTGCCAGCAGCTTATTAGCGGGAGCGGTTGAGACCCAGTACTTC

V: TRBV2
D: TRBD1
size: NA
J: TRBJ2-5
CDR3: CASSRDRGGETQYF
DNA: TGTGCCAGCAGCCGGGACAGGGGGGGAGAGACCCAGTACTTC

V: TRBV5-1
D: NA
size: few
J: TRBJ2-6
CDR3: CASSLDSSSGANVLTF
DNA: TGCGCCAGCAGCTTGGACAGTAGCTCTGGGGCCAACGTCCTGACTTTC

V: TRBV7-2
D: NA
size: NA
J: TRBJ2-7
CDR3: CASSLGGFSYEQYF
DNA: TGTGCCAGCAGCCTTGGGGGGTTCTCCTACGAGCAGTACTTC